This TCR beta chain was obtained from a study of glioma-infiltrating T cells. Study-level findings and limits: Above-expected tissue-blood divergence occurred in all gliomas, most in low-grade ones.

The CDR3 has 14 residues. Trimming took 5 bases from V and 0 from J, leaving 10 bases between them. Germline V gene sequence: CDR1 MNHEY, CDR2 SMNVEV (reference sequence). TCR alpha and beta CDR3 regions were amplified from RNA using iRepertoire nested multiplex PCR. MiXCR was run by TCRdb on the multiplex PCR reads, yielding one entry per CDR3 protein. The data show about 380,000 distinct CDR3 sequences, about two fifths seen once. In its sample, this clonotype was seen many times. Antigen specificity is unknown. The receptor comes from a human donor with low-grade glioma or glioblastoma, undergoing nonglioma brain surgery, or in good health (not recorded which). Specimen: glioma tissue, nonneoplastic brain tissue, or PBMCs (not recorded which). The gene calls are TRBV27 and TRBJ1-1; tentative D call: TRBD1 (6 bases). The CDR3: CASSTQGLNTEAFF. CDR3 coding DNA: TGTGCCAGCAGTACACAGGGACTGAACACTGAAGCTTTCTTT.